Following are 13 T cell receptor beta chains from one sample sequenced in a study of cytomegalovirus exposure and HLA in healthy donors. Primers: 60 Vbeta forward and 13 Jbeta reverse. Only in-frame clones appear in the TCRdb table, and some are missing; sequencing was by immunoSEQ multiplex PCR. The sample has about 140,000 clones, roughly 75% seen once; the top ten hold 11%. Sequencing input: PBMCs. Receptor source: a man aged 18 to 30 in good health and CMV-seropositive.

In DNA, the CDR3 is TGTGCCAGCACCGCCAGTCTGAACTATGGCTACACCTTC. Its translation is CASTASLNYGYTF. This sequence joins TRBV6-1 and TRBJ1-2; D call uncertain. Germline CDR1 is MNHNS and CDR2 is SASEGT. Deletions cut 7 bases from V and 2 bases from J, with 11 bases between. This CDR3 is 13 amino acids long.

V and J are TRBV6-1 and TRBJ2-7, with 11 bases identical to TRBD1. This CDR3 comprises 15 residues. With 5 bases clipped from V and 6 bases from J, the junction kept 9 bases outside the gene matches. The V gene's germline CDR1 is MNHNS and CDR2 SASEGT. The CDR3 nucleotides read TGTGCCAGCAGTACCCGGACAGGGGGCTTTATCGAGCAGTACTTC. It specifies CASSTRTGGFIEQYF.

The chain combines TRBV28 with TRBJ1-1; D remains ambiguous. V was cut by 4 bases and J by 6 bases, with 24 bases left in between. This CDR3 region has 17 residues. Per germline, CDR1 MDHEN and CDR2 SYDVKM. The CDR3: CASSSTAGNILGAEAFF. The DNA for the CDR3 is TGTGCCAGCAGTTCCACCGCGGGGAACATCTTGGGCGCTGAAGCTTTCTTT. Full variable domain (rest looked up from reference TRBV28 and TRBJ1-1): DVKVTQSSRYLVKRTGEKVFLECVQDMDHENMFWYRQDPGLGLRLIYFSYDVKMKEKGDIPEGYSVSREKKERFSLILESASTNQTSMYLCASSSTAGNILGAEAFFGQGTRLTVV.

The CDR3 sequence: CSVAGGPYEQYF. The CDR3 region has the DNA TGCAGCGTTGCAGGGGGCCCCTACGAGCAGTACTTC. The rearrangement links TRBV29-1 to TRBJ2-7, with 8 bases identical to TRBD1. The CDR3 is 12 amino acids. The J segment lost 2 bases and the V segment lost 4 bases, leaving 1 base of the junction unmatched. Per germline, CDR1 SQVTM and CDR2 ANQGSEA.

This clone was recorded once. CDR3 nucleotides: TGTGCCTGGAGTGTACCAGGCCCCCAGCAGTACTTC. This gives the protein CAWSVPGPQQYF. V usage is TRBV30 and J usage is TRBJ2-7; D gene unclear. CDR3 length: 12 residues. Germline CDR1 GTSNPN, CDR2 SVGIG (reference sequence). With 0 bases removed from V and 8 bases from J, the gap between germline ends came to 11 bases.

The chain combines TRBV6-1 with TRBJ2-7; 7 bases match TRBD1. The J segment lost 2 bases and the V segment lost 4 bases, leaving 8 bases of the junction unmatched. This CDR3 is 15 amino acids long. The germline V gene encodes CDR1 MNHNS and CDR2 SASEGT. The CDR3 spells CASSVRQGYTYEQYF. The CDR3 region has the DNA TGTGCCAGCAGTGTTAGACAGGGCTACACCTACGAGCAGTACTTC.

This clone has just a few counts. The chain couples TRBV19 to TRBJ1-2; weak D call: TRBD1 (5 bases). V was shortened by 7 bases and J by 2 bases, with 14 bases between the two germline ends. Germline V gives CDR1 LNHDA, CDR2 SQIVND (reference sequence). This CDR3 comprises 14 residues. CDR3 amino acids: CASTLDNINYGYTF. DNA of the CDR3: TGTGCCAGTACCCTGGACAACATAAACTATGGCTACACCTTC.

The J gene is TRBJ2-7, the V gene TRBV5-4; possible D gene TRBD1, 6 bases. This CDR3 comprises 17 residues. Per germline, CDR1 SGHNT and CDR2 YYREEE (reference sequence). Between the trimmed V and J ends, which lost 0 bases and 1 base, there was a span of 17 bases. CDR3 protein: CASSLEGRGQGSYEQYF. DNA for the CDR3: TGTGCCAGCAGCTTGGAGGGCAGGGGCCAGGGTTCCTACGAGCAGTACTTC. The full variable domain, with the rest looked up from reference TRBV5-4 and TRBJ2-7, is ETGVTQSPTHLIKTRGQQVTLRCSSQSGHNTVSWYQQALGQGPQFIFQYYREEENGRGNFPPRFSGLQFPNYSSELNVNALELDDSALYLCASSLEGRGQGSYEQYFGPGTRLTVT.

In DNA form, the CDR3 reads TGTGCCAGCTCGTCCGGGATGAGCACAGATACGCAGTATTTT. It is translated as CASSSGMSTDTQYF. V is TRBV5-6 and J is TRBJ2-3, with a weak D call TRBD2 (5 bases). Trimming removed 7 bases from V and 0 bases from J, with 12 bases in between. Germline V lookup: CDR1 SGHDT, CDR2 YYEEEE. The CDR3 is made up of 14 amino acids.

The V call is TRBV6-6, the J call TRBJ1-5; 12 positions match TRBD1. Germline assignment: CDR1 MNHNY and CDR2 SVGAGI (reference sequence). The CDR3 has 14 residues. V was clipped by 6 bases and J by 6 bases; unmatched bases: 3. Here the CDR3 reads CASRGQGAGQPQHF. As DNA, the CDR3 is TGTGCCAGCAGGGGACAGGGGGCAGGTCAGCCCCAGCATTTT.

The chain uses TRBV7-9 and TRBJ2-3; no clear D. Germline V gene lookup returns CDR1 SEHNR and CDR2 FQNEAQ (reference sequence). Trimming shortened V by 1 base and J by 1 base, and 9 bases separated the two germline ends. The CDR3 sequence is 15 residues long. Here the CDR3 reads CASSLGLVGTDTQYF. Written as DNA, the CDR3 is TGTGCCAGCAGCTTAGGGCTAGTGGGCACAGATACGCAGTATTTT.

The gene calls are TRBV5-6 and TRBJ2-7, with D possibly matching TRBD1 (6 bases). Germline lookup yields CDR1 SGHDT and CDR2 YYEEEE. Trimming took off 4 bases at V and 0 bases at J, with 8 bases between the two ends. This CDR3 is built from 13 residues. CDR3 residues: CASSATGSYEQYF. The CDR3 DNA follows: TGTGCCAGCAGCGCGACAGGCTCCTACGAGCAGTACTTC.

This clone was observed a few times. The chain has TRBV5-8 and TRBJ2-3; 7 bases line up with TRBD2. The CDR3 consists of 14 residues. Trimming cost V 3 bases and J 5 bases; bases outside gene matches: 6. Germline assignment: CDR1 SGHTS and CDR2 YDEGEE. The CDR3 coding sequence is TGTGCCAGCAGCTGGAGGACTAGAGTAGATACGCAGTATTTT. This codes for CASSWRTRVDTQYF.